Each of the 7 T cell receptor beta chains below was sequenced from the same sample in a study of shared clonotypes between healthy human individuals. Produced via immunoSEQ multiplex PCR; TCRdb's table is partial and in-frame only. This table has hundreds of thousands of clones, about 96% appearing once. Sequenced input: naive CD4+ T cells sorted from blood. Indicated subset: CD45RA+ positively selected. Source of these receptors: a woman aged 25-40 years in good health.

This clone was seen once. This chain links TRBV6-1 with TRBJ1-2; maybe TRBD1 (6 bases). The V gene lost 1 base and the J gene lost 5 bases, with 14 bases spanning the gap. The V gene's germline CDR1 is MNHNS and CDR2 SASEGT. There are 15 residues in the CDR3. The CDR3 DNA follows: TGTGCCAGCAGTGAAGTGGGGGGCCTGTGGTATGGCTACACCTTC. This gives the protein CASSEVGGLWYGYTF.

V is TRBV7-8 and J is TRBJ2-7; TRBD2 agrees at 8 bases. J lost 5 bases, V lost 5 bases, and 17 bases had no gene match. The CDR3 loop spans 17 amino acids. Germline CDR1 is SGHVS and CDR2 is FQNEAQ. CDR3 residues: CASSRRGVLAEYDEQYF. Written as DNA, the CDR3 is TGTGCCAGCAGCCGAAGAGGGGTACTAGCGGAATACGACGAGCAGTACTTC.

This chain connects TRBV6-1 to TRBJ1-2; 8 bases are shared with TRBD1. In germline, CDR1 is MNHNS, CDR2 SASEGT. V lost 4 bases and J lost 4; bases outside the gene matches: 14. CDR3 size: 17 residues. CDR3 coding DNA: TGTGCCAGCAGTGGACATCGGGACAGGCCCGATGGCTATGGCTACACCTTC. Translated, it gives CASSGHRDRPDGYGYTF.

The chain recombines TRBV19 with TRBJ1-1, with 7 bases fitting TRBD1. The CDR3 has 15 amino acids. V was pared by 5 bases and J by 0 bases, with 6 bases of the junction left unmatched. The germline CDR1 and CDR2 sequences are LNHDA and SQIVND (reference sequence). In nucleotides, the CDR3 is TGTGCCAGTAGTCCGCGACAGGGTATGAACACTGAAGCTTTCTTT. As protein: CASSPRQGMNTEAFF.

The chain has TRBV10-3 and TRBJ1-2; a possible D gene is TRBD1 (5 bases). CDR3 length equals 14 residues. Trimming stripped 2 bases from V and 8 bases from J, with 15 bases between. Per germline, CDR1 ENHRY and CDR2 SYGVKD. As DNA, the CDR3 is TGTGCCATCAGTGAGAAGCAGGGTTCGAGCGGCTACACCTTC. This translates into CAISEKQGSSGYTF.

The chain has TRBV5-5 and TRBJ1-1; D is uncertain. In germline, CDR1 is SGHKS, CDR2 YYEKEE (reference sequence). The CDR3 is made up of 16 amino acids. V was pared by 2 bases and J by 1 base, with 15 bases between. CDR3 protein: CASSFGRGTSNTEAFF. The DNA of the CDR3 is TGTGCCAGCAGCTTCGGGCGGGGAACTTCGAACACTGAAGCTTTCTTT.

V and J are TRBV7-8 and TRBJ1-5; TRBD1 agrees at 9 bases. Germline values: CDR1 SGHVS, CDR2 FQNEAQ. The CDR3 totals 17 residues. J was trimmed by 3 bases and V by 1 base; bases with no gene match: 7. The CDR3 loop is CASSLGFGQGNNQPQHF. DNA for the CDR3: TGTGCCAGCAGCTTAGGTTTCGGACAGGGGAACAATCAGCCCCAGCATTTT. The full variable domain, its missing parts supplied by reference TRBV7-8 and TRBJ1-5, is GAGVSQSPRYKVAKRGQDVALRCDPISGHVSLFWYQQALGQGPEFLTYFQNEAQLDKSGLPSDRFFAERPEGSVSTLKIQRTQQEDSAVYLCASSLGFGQGNNQPQHFGDGTRLSIL.